The table lists the clone carrying this T cell receptor beta chain with a count of one. Its antigen is still unknown. Germline V lookup: CDR1 MNHEY, CDR2 SMNVEV (reference sequence). The J segment lost 8 bases and the V segment lost 9 bases, leaving 3 bases of the junction unmatched. The CDR3 runs 13 residues. The sample is drawn from a study of cytomegalovirus exposure and HLA in healthy donors. Study observations and caveats: Later analysis associated a missense DCLRE1C variant with TCR beta V- and J-gene trimming.

Use of 60 Vbeta and 13 Jbeta primers characterized the PCR. The data were produced by immunoSEQ multiplex PCR, yet TCRdb's version contains in-frame clones alone and is incomplete. Among 45,000 to 65,000 clones listed, roughly 70% were seen once. The receptor was isolated from a woman in her 50s in good health and CMV-seropositive. The J gene is TRBJ2-3, the V gene TRBV27, with 15 bases aligning to TRBD2. Material: PBMCs. The CDR3 DNA is TGTGCCAGTGGACTAGCGGGAGGGAGTACGCAGTATTTT. Translating gives CASGLAGGSTQYF.